This is a list of T cell receptor beta chains from one sample in a study of blood T cell repertoires in COVID-19. Libraries were prepared by immunoSEQ multiplex PCR; TCRdb keeps only in-frame clonotypes and omits some of them. This table holds roughly 670,000 clones, approximately 90% found once. Source material: peripheral blood. The receptor source for this set is a woman between 18 and 29 years old with acute or convalescent COVID-19. CDR3s include the opening cysteine and the closing phenylalanine or tryptophan. A D gene is named only where the DNA matches it firmly. Clone size is stated in some rows and not others, as once, few, many or a class when expanded.

clone_size j_call v_call d_call cdr3_nt cdr3_aa
- TRBJ1-3 TRBV18 - TGTGCCAGCTCCAGCCAGGGAGGAAACACCATATATTTT CASSSQGGNTIYF
- TRBJ1-2 TRBV3-1/TRBV3-2 - TGTGCCAGCAGCCAAGGGGGCGGGGACGGCGGCTACACCTTC CASSQGGGDGGYTF
- TRBJ1-1 TRBV20-1 - TGCAGTGCTACAGAAGCTTTCTTT CSATEAFF
- TRBJ1-2 TRBV4-1 - TGCGCCAGCAGCCAAGCTCAGTCAGGGAAACCCGTTAACTATGGCTACACCTTC CASSQAQSGKPVNYGYTF
- TRBJ2-1 TRBV9 - TGTGCCAGCAGCGTAGGAACAAGTTACAATGAGCAGTTCTTC CASSVGTSYNEQFF
- TRBJ2-1 TRBV11-3 TRBD2 TGTGCCAGCAGCTTAAGGAGCGGGGGGGCGTATGAGCAGTTCTTC CASSLRSGGAYEQFF
- TRBJ1-3 TRBV4-3 - TGCGCCAGCAGCCAAGATCTGGAGCACCGTCCTGGAAACACCATATATTTT CASSQDLEHRPGNTIYF
- TRBJ2-2 TRBV1 - TGCACCAGCAGCTGTGACAGAGTAATGAACACCGGGGAGCTGTTTTTT CTSSCDRVMNTGELFF
once TRBJ1-3 TRBV6-1 - TGTGCCAGCATTGAAGTAGTCGGAAACACCATATATTTT CASIEVVGNTIYF
few TRBJ1-4 TRBV28 - TGTGCCAGCAGTTTATGGAAGAGGGGGAACGAAAAACTGTTTTTT CASSLWKRGNEKLFF
- TRBJ2-7 TRBV11-2 - TGTGCCAGCGTGGGGCAAGTGGAAGGCGAGCAGTACTTC CASVGQVEGEQYF
- TRBJ1-1 TRBV7-9 - TGTGCCAGCAGCCCTCCTCGGGGTGACACTGAAGCTTTCTTT CASSPPRGDTEAFF
- TRBJ2-7 TRBV9 TRBD2 TGTGCCAGCAGCGTAGATGGGACTAGCAACGAGCAGTACTTC CASSVDGTSNEQYF
- TRBJ1-2 TRBV3-1/TRBV3-2 - TGTGCCAGCAGCGGGGCCCCCGTGACAGATTATGGCTACACCTTC CASSGAPVTDYGYTF
- TRBJ1-2 TRBV24-1 - TGTGCCACCAGTGATTTGACCCGGGGCTATGGCTACACCTTC CATSDLTRGYGYTF
- TRBJ2-4 TRBV11-2 - TGTGCCAGCAGCGGGAACAGGGTTGCCAAAAACATTCAGTACTTC CASSGNRVAKNIQYF
- TRBJ1-2 TRBV4-1 TRBD1 TGCGCCAGCAGCCAAGATCCCACAGGGGCGCGCGGCTACACCTTC CASSQDPTGARGYTF
- TRBJ2-3 TRBV4-1 TRBD1 TGCGCCAGCAGCCTGGGACAGGGGATTCGCACAGATACGCAGTATTTT CASSLGQGIRTDTQYF
once TRBJ1-3 TRBV19 - TGTGCCAGTAGTATAGATCATCGTTTTGCAGTTCTGGGAAACACCATATATTTT CASSIDHRFAVLGNTIYF
once TRBJ2-7 TRBV7-2 - TGTGCCAGCAGCCAGAGAGCATATCGGGGGGAGCAGTACTTC CASSQRAYRGEQYF
- TRBJ2-2 TRBV5-4 TRBD2 TGTGCCAGCAGCCCGCGGGGGGGCTACACCGGGGAGCTGTTTTTT CASSPRGGYTGELFF
- TRBJ2-5 TRBV19 - TGTGCCAGTAGTATAGATCTCAGGGCCCAAGAGACCCAGTACTTC CASSIDLRAQETQYF
- TRBJ1-1 TRBV19 - TGTGCCAGTAGTAATATCGGGAGCCAGAACACTGAAGCTTTCTTT CASSNIGSQNTEAFF
once TRBJ1-2 TRBV14 TRBD1 TGTGCCAGCAGCCAGACCTTGGTGGGGACAGGGCACTACACCTTC CASSQTLVGTGHYTF
- TRBJ2-2 TRBV24-1 - TGTGCCACCAGTGATCTCGGAGGAATAGGGAACACCGGGGAGCTGTTTTTT CATSDLGGIGNTGELFF
- TRBJ1-3 TRBV28 - TGTGCCAGCAGTACCGTTGGGCAGGGCTCTGGAAACACCATATATTTT CASSTVGQGSGNTIYF
few TRBJ1-3 TRBV28 - TGTGCCAGCAGTTTTAATCAGGGGGGAAACACCATATATTTT CASSFNQGGNTIYF
- TRBJ1-2 TRBV9 TRBD1 TGTGCCAGCAGCGTAGAGGGGGCGCGTGGCTACACCTTC CASSVEGARGYTF
- TRBJ2-5 TRBV5-4 TRBD1 TGTGCCAGCAGCCGACAGGGGAGTGGTGAGACCCAGTACTTC CASSRQGSGETQYF
- TRBJ2-7 TRBV19 - TGTGCCAGTAGTACGGGACAATACTACGAGCAGTACTTC CASSTGQYYEQYF
- TRBJ1-2 TRBV6-5 - TGTGCCAGCAGTTACGCTGGGAGAGGCTACACCTTC CASSYAGRGYTF
- TRBJ1-2 TRBV3-1/TRBV3-2 TRBD1 TGTGCCAGCAGCCAAGAAAAGGGGGGACAGACTACTAACTATGGCTACACCTTC CASSQEKGGQTTNYGYTF
- TRBJ2-4 TRBV19 - TGTGCCAGTAGTATCGAGGCGGGGGCCCTATTAGCCAAAAACATTCAGTACTTC CASSIEAGALLAKNIQYF
few TRBJ1-6 TRBV28 TRBD1 TGTGCCAGCAGTTTATCGGGACAGAGATATTCACCCCTCCACTTT CASSLSGQRYSPLHF
- TRBJ2-3 TRBV7-2 TRBD2 TGTGCCAGCAGCTTAGCCGCGGGGGGCACAGATACGCAGTATTTT CASSLAAGGTDTQYF
- TRBJ1-2 TRBV6-5 - TGTGCCAGCAGTCCTATGAGGGGGTATGGCTACACCTTC CASSPMRGYGYTF
few TRBJ2-3 TRBV19 TRBD2 TGTGCCAGTACCCCCGGCCGGGAGGCGGATACGCAGTATTTT CASTPGREADTQYF
- TRBJ1-2 TRBV3-1/TRBV3-2 - TGTGCCAGCAGCCAAGACTCCTATGGCTACACCTTC CASSQDSYGYTF
- TRBJ1-1 TRBV6-5 - TGTGCCAGCAATTGGCCGAACACTGAAGCTTTCTTT CASNWPNTEAFF
- TRBJ2-3 TRBV7-2 - TGTGCCAGCAGCTTAGACGGGGTTAGCACAGATACGCAGTATTTT CASSLDGVSTDTQYF
once TRBJ1-1 TRBV5-4 - TGTGCCAGCAGCTTGGCGGGGACAAACACTGAAGCTTTCTTT CASSLAGTNTEAFF
- TRBJ2-1 TRBV3-1/TRBV3-2 TRBD2 TGTGCCAGCAGCCAAGGGCTAGCGGGGAACAATGAGCAGTTCTTC CASSQGLAGNNEQFF
- TRBJ1-5 TRBV6-5 - TGTGCCAGCAGTTACACGGGGAATCAGCCCCAGCATTTT CASSYTGNQPQHF
once TRBJ1-4 TRBV5-1 TRBD1 TGCGCCAGCAGCTTGTTGGACAGGAGGAATGAAAAACTGTTTTTT CASSLLDRRNEKLFF
- TRBJ1-4 TRBV2 - TGTGCCAGCAGTACCCGAGCAGGGAATGAAAAACTGTTTTTT CASSTRAGNEKLFF
- TRBJ2-3 TRBV9 TRBD2 TGTGCCAGCAGCGTGTATGGCGGGGGGGCCGGCACAGATACGCAGTATTTT CASSVYGGGAGTDTQYF